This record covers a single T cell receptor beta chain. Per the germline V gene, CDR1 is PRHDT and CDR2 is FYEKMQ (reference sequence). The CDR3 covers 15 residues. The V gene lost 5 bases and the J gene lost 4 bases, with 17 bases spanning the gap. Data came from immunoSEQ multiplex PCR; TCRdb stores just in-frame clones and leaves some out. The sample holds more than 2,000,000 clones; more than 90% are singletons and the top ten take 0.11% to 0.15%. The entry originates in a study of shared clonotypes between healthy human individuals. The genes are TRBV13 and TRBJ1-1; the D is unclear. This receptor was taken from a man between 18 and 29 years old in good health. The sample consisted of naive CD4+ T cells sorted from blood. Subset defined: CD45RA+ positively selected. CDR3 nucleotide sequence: TGTGCCAGCAGCACCGCCGGGTTCCCGGGCACTGAAGCTTTCTTT. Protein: CASSTAGFPGTEAFF. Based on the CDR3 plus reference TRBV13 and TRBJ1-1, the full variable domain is AAGVIQSPRHLIKEKRETATLKCYPIPRHDTVYWYQQGPGQDPQFLISFYEKMQSDKGSIPDRFSAQQFSDYHSELNMSSLELGDSALYFCASSTAGFPGTEAFFGQGTRLTVV.